These T cell receptor beta chains were read from a single sample in a study of T-cell memory formation after mild COVID-19. TCRdb re-derived calls from the 5' RACE reads in MiXCR, one entry per CDR3 protein. The sample yields under 300,000 distinct CDR3 sequences, 8% to 9% seen once. The sample was PBMCs or a T cell subset sorted from them (not recorded which). These receptor sequences come from a man aged 18 to 30 who had mild COVID-19 (a few samples of this study predate the infection). Cell type and time point are not known. The CDR3 runs from the conserved cysteine through the conserved F or W.

>TRBJ2-3|TRBV5-1
CASSLGIGTDTQYF
>TRBJ1-4|TRBV18
CASSLRQPNEKLFF
>TRBJ1-1|TRBV19
CASTGGSAYF
>TRBJ1-1|TRBV2
CASSEGITGGTEAFF
>TRBJ2-7|TRBV11-2
CASSLTLHEQYF
>TRBJ2-5|TRBV20-1
CSARVQGGSETQYF
>TRBJ2-7|TRBV12-3/TRBV12-4
CASGPDRVSPYEQYF
>TRBJ2-7|TRBV18
CASSRWGGYEQYF
>TRBJ1-1|TRBV12-3/TRBV12-4
CASSLADRGVTEAFF
>TRBJ2-2|TRBV5-1
CASSFFTGELFF
>TRBJ2-2|TRBV10-3
CAISEAGTAAGELFF
>TRBJ1-6|TRBV3-1
CASSQPTGYNSPLHF
>TRBJ2-1|TRBV7-8
CASSWKGTSGGAVQFF